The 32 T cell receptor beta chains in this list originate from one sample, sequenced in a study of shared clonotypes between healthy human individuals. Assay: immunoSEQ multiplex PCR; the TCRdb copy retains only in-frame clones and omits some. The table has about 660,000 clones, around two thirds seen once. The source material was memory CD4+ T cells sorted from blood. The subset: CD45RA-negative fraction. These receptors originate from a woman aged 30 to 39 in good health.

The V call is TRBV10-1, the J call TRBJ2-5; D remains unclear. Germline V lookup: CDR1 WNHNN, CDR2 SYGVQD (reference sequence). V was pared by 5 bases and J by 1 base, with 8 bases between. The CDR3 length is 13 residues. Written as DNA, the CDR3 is TGCGCCAGCAGTCGGCAGTTCCAAGAGACCCAGTACTTC. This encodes CASSRQFQETQYF.

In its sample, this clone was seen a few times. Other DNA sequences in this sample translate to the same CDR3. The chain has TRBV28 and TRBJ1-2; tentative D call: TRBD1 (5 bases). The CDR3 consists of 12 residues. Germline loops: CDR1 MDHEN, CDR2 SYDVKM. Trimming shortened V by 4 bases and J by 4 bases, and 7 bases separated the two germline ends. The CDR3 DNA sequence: TGTGCCAGCAGTTCCGACAGCTATGGCTACACCTTC. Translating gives CASSSDSYGYTF.

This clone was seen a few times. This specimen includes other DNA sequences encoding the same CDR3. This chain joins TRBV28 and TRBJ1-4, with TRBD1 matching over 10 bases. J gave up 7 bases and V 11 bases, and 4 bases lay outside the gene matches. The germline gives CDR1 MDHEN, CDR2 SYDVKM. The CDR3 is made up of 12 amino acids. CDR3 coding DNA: TGTGCCTCGGGGACAGGGGTTGAAAAACTGTTTTTT. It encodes CASGTGVEKLFF.

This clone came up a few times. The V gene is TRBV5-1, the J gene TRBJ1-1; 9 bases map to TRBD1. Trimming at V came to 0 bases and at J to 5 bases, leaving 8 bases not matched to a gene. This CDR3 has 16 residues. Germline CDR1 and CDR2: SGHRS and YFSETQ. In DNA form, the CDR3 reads TGCGCCAGCAGCTTGGTAACAGGACAGGGGCTAACTGAAGCTTTCTTT. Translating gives CASSLVTGQGLTEAFF. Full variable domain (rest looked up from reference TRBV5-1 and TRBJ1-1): KAGVTQTPRYLIKTRGQQVTLSCSPISGHRSVSWYQQTPGQGLQFLFEYFSETQRNKGNFPGRFSGRQFSNSRSEMNVSTLELGDSALYLCASSLVTGQGLTEAFFGQGTRLTVV.

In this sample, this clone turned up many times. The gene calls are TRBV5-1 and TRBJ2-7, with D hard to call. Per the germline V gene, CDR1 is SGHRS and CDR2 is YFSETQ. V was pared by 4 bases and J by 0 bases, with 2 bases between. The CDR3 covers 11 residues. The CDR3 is CASSTSYEQYF. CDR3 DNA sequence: TGCGCCAGCAGCACCTCCTACGAGCAGTACTTC.

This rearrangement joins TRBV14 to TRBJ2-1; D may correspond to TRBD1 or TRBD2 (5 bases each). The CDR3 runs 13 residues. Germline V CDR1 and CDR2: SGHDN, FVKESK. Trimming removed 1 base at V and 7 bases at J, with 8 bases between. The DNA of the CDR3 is TGTGCCAGCAGCCAAGGATGGGGGAATGAGCAGTTCTTC. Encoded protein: CASSQGWGNEQFF.

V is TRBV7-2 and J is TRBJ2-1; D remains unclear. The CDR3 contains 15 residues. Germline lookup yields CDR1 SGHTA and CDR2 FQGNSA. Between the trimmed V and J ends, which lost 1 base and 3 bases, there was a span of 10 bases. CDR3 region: CASSLEALFYNEQFF. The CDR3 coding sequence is TGTGCCAGCAGCTTAGAAGCTCTTTTCTACAATGAGCAGTTCTTC.

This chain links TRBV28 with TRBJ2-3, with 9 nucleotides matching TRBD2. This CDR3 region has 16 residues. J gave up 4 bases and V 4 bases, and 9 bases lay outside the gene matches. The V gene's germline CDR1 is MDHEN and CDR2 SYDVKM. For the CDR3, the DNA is TGTGCCAGCAGTTCCCCTAGCGGGACCTCCCCAGATACGCAGTATTTT. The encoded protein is CASSSPSGTSPDTQYF.

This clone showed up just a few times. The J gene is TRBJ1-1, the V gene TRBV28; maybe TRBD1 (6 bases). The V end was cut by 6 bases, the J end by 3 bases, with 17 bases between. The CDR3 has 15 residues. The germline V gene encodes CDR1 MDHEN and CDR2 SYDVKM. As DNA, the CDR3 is TGTGCCAGCAGGAACGGGGACAACCGCTACACTGAAGCTTTCTTT. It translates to CASRNGDNRYTEAFF. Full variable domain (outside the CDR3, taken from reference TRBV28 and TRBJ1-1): DVKVTQSSRYLVKRTGEKVFLECVQDMDHENMFWYRQDPGLGLRLIYFSYDVKMKEKGDIPEGYSVSREKKERFSLILESASTNQTSMYLCASRNGDNRYTEAFFGQGTRLTVV.

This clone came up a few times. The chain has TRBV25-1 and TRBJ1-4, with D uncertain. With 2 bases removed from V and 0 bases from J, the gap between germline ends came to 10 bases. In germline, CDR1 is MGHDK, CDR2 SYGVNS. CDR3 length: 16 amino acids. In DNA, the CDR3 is TGTGCCAGCAGTGAAGTTGGGGTAGCAACTAATGAAAAACTGTTTTTT. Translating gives CASSEVGVATNEKLFF.

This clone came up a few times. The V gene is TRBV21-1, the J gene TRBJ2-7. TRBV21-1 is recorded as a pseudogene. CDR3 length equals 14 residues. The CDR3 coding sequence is TGTGCCAGCAGCAAAGGCAGTAGCTCCTACGAGCAGTACTTC. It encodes CASSKGSSSYEQYF.

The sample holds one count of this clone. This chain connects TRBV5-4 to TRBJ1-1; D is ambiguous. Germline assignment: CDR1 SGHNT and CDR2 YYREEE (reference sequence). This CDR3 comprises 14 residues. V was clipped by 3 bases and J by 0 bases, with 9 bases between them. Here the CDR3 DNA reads TGTGCCAGCAGCTATGATAGGATGAACACTGAAGCTTTCTTT. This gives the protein CASSYDRMNTEAFF.

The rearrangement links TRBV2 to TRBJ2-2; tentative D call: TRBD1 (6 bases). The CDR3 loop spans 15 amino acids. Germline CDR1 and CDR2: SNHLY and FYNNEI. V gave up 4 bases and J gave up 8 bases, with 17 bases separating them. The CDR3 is CASSGQGLYGGELFF. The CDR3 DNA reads TGTGCCAGCAGTGGCCAGGGGCTATACGGGGGGGAGCTGTTTTTT.

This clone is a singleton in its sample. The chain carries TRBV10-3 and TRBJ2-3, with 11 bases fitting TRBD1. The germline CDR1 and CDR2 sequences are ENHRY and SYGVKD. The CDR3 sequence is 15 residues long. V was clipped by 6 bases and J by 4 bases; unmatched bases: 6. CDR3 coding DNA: TGTGCCATCAGCGCCGGGACAGGGGGAGCAGATACGCAGTATTTT. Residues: CAISAGTGGADTQYF.

CDR3: CASSWGDSSNYGYTF. DNA of the CDR3: TGTGCCAGCAGCTGGGGGGACAGTTCTAACTATGGCTACACCTTC. The rearrangement links TRBV5-4 to TRBJ1-2; 7 bases line up with TRBD1. This CDR3 is built from 15 residues. The germline gives CDR1 SGHNT, CDR2 YYREEE (reference sequence). Trimming at V came to 3 bases and at J to 0 bases, leaving 5 bases not matched to a gene.

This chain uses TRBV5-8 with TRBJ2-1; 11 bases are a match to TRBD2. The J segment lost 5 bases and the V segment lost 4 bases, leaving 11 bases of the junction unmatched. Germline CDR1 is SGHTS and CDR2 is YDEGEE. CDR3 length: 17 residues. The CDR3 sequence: CASSQPTGTSGDNEQFF. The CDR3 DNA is TGTGCCAGCAGCCAACCGACCGGGACTAGCGGCGACAATGAGCAGTTCTTC.

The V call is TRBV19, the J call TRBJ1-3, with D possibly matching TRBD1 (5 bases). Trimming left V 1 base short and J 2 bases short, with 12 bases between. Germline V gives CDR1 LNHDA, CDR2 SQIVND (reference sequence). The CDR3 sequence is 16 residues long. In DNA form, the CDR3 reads TGTGCCAGTAGTATAGCGACAGAGAGCGCTGGAAACACCATATATTTT. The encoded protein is CASSIATESAGNTIYF.

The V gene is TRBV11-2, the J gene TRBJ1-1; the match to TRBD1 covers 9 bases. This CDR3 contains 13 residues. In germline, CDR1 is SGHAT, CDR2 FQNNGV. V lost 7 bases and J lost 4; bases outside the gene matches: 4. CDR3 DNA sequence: TGTGCCAGCACTCGGGACAGGGCCACTGAAGCTTTCTTT. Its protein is CASTRDRATEAFF. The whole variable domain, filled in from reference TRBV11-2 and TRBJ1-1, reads EAGVAQSPRYKIIEKRQSVAFWCNPISGHATLYWYQQILGQGPKLLIQFQNNGVVDDSQLPKDRFSAERLKGVDSTLKIQPAKLEDSAVYLCASTRDRATEAFFGQGTRLTVV.

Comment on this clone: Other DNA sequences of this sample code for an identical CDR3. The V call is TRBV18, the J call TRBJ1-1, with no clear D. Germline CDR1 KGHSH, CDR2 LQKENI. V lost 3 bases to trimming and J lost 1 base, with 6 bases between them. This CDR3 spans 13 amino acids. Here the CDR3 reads CASSPRENTEAFF. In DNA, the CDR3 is TGTGCCAGCTCACCGAGGGAGAACACTGAAGCTTTCTTT.

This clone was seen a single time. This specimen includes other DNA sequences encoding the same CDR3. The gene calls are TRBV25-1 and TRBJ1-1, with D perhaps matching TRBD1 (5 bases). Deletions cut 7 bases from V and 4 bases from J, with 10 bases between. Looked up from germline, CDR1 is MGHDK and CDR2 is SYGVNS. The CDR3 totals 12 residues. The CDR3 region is CASTQGGTEAFF. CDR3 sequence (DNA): TGTGCCAGCACGCAGGGTGGCACTGAAGCTTTCTTT.

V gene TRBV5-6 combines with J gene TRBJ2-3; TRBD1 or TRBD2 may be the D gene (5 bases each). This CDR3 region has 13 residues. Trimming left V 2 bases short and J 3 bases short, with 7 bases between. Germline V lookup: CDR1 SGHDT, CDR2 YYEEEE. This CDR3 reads CASSFGTTDTQYF. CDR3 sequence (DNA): TGTGCCAGCAGCTTCGGGACGACAGATACGCAGTATTTT.

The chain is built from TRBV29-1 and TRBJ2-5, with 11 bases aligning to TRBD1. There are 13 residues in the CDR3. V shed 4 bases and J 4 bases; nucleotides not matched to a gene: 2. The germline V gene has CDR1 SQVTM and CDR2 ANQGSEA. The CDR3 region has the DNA TGCAGCGTTGGGACAGGGGGCATAGAGACCCAGTACTTC. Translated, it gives CSVGTGGIETQYF.

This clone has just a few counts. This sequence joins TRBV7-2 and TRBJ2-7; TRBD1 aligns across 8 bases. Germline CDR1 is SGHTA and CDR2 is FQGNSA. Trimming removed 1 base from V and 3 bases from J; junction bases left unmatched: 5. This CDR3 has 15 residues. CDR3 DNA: TGTGCCAGCAGCTTAGAGGACAGGGTAATCTACGAGCAGTACTTC. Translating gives CASSLEDRVIYEQYF.

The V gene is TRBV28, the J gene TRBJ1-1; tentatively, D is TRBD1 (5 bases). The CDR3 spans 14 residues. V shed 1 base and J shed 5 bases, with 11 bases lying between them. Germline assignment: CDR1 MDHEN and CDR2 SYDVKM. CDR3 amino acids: CASSLFKGFTEAFF. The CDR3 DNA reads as TGTGCCAGCAGTTTATTCAAGGGGTTTACTGAAGCTTTCTTT.

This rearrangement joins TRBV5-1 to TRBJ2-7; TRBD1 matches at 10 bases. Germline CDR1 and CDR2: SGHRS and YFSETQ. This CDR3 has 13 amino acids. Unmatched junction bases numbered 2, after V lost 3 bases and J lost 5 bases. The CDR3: CASSWDRGHEQYF. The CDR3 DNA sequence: TGCGCCAGCAGCTGGGACAGGGGCCACGAGCAGTACTTC.

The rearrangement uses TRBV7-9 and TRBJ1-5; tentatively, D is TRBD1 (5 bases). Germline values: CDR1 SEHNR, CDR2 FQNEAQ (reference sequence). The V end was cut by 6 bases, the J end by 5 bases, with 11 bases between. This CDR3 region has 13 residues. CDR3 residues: CASRDTVDQPQHF. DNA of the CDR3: TGTGCCAGCAGGGACACCGTCGATCAGCCCCAGCATTTT.

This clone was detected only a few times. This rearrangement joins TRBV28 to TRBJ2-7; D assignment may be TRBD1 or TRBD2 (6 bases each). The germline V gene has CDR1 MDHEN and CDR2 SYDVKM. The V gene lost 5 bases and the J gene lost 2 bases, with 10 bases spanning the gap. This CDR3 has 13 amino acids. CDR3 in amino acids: CASSRGDPYEQYF. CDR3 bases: TGTGCCAGCAGTAGGGGGGATCCCTACGAGCAGTACTTC. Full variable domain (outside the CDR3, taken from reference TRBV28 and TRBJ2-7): DVKVTQSSRYLVKRTGEKVFLECVQDMDHENMFWYRQDPGLGLRLIYFSYDVKMKEKGDIPEGYSVSREKKERFSLILESASTNQTSMYLCASSRGDPYEQYFGPGTRLTVT.

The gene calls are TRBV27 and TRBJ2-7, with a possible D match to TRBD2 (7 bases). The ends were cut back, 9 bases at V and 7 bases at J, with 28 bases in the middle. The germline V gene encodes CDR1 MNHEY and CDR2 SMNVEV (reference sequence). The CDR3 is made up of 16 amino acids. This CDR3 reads CASAQGLGVAGEEQYF. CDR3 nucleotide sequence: TGTGCCAGTGCTCAGGGGTTGGGGGTAGCGGGTGAAGAGCAGTACTTC.

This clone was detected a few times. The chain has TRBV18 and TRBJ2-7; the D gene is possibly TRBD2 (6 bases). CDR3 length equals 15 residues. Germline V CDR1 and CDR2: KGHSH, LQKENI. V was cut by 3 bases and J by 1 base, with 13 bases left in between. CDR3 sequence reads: CASSPSSVRSYEQYF. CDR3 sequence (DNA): TGTGCCAGCTCACCTTCTAGCGTCCGATCCTACGAGCAGTACTTC.

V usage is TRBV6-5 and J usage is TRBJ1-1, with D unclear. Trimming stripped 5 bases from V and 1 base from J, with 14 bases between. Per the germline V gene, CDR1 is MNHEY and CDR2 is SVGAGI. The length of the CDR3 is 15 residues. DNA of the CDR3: TGTGCCAGCAGTAGGGAAGGTGGTTGGAACACTGAAGCTTTCTTT. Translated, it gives CASSREGGWNTEAFF.

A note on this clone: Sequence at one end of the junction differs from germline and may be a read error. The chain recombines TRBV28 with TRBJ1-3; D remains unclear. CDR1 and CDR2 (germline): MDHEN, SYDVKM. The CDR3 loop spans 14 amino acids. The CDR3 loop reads CASTLHFEGNTIYF. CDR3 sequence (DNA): TGTGCCAGCACTTTACATTTCGAGGGAAACACCATATATTTT.

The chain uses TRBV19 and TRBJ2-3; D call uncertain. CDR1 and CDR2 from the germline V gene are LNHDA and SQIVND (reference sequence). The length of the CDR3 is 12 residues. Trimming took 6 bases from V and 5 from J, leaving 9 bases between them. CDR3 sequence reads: CASSELGDTQYF. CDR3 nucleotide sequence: TGTGCCAGTAGCGAATTAGGAGATACGCAGTATTTT.